The clone carrying this T cell receptor beta chain showed up just a few times. What it binds is unknown. This sample was included in a study of T-cell memory formation after mild COVID-19. Study outcomes and limitations: Day 15 to 85 contracting clones showed balanced CD4/CD8; later expanders leaned CD4+. CD4+ clones that contracted lay mainly in CM and EM; CD8+ ones lay in EMRA. Memory from before infection featured some responding clones, which suggests cross-reactive memory joined.

TCRdb itself ran the 5' RACE reads through MiXCR, one entry per CDR3 protein. The table lists about 120,000 distinct CDR3 sequences, roughly 15% of them singletons, with 11% to 15% in the top ten. V dropped 3 bases and J dropped 5 bases, with 17 bases sitting between them. CDR1 and CDR2 from the germline V gene are SGHRS and YFSETQ. There are 15 residues in the CDR3. The gene calls are TRBV5-1 and TRBJ2-5, with D possibly being TRBD2 (5 bases). The TCR comes from an adult woman who had mild COVID-19 (a few samples of this study predate the infection). Cell type and time point are not known. Sequenced sample: PBMCs or a T cell subset sorted from them (not recorded which). The CDR3 coding sequence is TGCGCCAGCAGCTCCGGGAAGGGATCGCGGGAGACCCAGTACTTC. Translation gives CASSSGKGSRETQYF.